The text below deals with one T cell receptor beta chain. V dropped 0 bases and J dropped 0 bases, with 9 bases sitting between them. The CDR3 runs 15 residues. Germline CDR1 is SGHNT and CDR2 is YYREEE (reference sequence). The entry originates in a study of blood T cell repertoires in COVID-19. Whole-study context: Italy, Spain and the United States were the sources of the convalescent and acute COVID-19 samples.

Clones were sequenced by immunoSEQ multiplex PCR, and TCRdb holds only the in-frame ones, with some missing. The sample lists 100,000 to 150,000 clones; approximately 85% were seen once. In Seattle, patients joined the study during active infection and were tracked longitudinally. The V call is TRBV5-4, the J call TRBJ1-1; no clear D gene. The source of this sequence is an elderly woman with COVID-19, enrolled during active disease. Specimen: peripheral blood. CDR3 residues: CASSLDIGVNTEAFF. CDR3 DNA sequence: TGTGCCAGCAGCTTGGATATCGGGGTGAACACTGAAGCTTTCTTT.